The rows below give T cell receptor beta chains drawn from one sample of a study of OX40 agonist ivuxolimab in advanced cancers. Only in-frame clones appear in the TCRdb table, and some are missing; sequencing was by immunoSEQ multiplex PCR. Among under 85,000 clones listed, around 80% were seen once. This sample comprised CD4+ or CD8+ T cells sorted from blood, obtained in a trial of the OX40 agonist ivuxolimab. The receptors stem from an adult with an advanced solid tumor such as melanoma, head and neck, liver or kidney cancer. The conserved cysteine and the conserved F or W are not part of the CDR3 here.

ASSQDVKTDTQY,TRBJ2-3,TRBV4-3
AIRQGANYGYT,TRBJ1-2,TRBV10-3
ASSLFGELF,TRBJ2-2,TRBV14
AWTPSGREADTQY,TRBJ2-3,TRBV30
ASSLAWAAEDTEAF,TRBJ1-1,TRBV7-9
ASSRSVGNQPQH,TRBJ1-5,TRBV18
ASSLGKNTEAF,TRBJ1-1,TRBV5-4
ASSTGSRTGELF,TRBJ2-2,TRBV13
ASSLRGQGNYGYT,TRBJ1-2,TRBV11-3
ASSLSLGAGEEKLF,TRBJ1-4,TRBV5-5
ASSGTGEGAQH,TRBJ1-5,TRBV7-2
ASRPYRGRNEQF,TRBJ2-1,TRBV11-2
ASSLSGSTDTQY,TRBJ2-3,TRBV7-2
ASSSNTGNTGELF,TRBJ2-2,TRBV7-7
ASSSASSGNEQF,TRBJ2-1,TRBV7-3
ASNGQGNTGELF,TRBJ2-2,TRBV5-1
ASSHHRRQAPDSGNTIY,TRBJ1-3,TRBV4-1
ASSQDVSSTDTQY,TRBJ2-3,TRBV4-3
ASSPTPKKRGNEQF,TRBJ2-1,TRBV5-1
ASSSAPTGTRAKNIQY,TRBJ2-4,TRBV5-1